This T cell receptor (beta chain) was sequenced for a study of beta chain features in type 1 diabetes. Study as a whole: Across all samples, roughly 99 million sorted cells were examined. The study, taken as a whole, reports: Within each of all four CD4+ subsets, Type 1 diabetes patients had TCRB CDR3s that were moderately but significantly shorter. Using cDNA template may skew counts toward highly expressing activated cells.

This clone was seen more than once but under ten times. The antigen is undetermined. A sort by CD45RO/CCR7/CD25/CD127/CD95/CD27 yielded CD4+ naive, central memory, regulatory and stem cell-like memory cells. Germline V lookup: CDR1 SGDLS, CDR2 YYNGEE. The CDR3 is 17 residues long. Trimming at V came to 4 bases and at J to 4 bases, leaving 13 bases not matched to a gene. TCRB transcripts that were expressed got sequenced, as all of the isolated RNA had been reverse transcribed. TCRdb's copy holds only in-frame clones and misses some; the assay was immunoSEQ multiplex PCR. The table shows about 740,000 clones, with over 10% occurring only once.

The sequence came from a man aged 18 to 30 with type 1 diabetes. Sequenced sample: naive CD4+ T cells from blood. This chain uses TRBV9 with TRBJ2-7; 11 bases agree with TRBD1. CDR3 in amino acids: CASSPRAGQGAMYEQYF. In nucleotides, the CDR3 is TGTGCCAGCAGCCCCAGAGCCGGACAGGGGGCTATGTACGAGCAGTACTTC.